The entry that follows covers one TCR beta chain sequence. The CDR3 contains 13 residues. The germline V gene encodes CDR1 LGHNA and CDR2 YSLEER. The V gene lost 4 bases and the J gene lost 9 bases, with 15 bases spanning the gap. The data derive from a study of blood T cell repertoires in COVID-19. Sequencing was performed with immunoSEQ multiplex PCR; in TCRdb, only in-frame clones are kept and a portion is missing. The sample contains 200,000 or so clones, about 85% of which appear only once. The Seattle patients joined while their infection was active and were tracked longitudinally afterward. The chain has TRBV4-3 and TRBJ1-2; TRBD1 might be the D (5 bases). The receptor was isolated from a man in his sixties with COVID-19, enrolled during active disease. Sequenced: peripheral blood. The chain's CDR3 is CASSPTSGGSYTF. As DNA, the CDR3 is TGCGCCAGCAGCCCGACTTCCGGGGGAAGCTACACCTTC.